The 27 T cell receptor beta chains reported below all come from one sample, sequenced in a study of shared clonotypes between healthy human individuals. Clones were read by immunoSEQ multiplex PCR, and TCRdb kept only the in-frame ones, dropping some. The sample has over a million clones; roughly 96% are singletons. Sequenced sample: naive CD4+ T cells sorted from blood. As for subset: CD45RA+ positively selected. The receptors shown here come from a man younger than 45 in good health.

Remarks on this clone: Other DNA sequences in this specimen translate into the identical CDR3. V is TRBV18 and J is TRBJ1-5; 9 nucleotides match TRBD1. J lost 7 bases, V lost 0 bases, and 4 bases had no gene match. The CDR3 has 15 residues. From germline, CDR1 is KGHSH and CDR2 LQKENI. The CDR3 DNA follows: TGTGCCAGCTCACCACCGGGACAGGGTGGGCAGCCCCAGCATTTT. Residues: CASSPPGQGGQPQHF.

This chain joins TRBV25-1 and TRBJ2-2, with D uncertain. This CDR3 region has 11 residues. The germline CDR1 and CDR2 sequences are MGHDK and SYGVNS. The V end lost 0 bases, the J end lost 10 bases, and 3 bases lay between the germline ends. CDR3 protein: CASSEYQELFF. CDR3 nucleotide sequence: TGTGCCAGCAGTGAATATCAGGAGCTGTTTTTT.

The chain recombines TRBV7-9 with TRBJ2-7, with D possibly matching TRBD2 (6 bases). The CDR3 contains 13 residues. Per germline, CDR1 SEHNR and CDR2 FQNEAQ (reference sequence). Trimming removed 4 bases from V and 5 bases from J, with 12 bases in between. The CDR3 sequence is CASSSGTSDEQYF. The CDR3 region has the DNA TGTGCCAGCAGCTCCGGGACTTCGGACGAGCAGTACTTC.

V gene TRBV7-9 combines with J gene TRBJ1-5; no clear D. The CDR3 covers 15 residues. From germline, CDR1 is SEHNR and CDR2 FQNEAQ (reference sequence). Deletions cut 1 base from V and 3 bases from J, with 10 bases between. The CDR3 DNA sequence: TGTGCCAGCAGCTTAGAAGGCCCATCCAATCAGCCCCAGCATTTT. It specifies CASSLEGPSNQPQHF. Full variable domain (outside the CDR3, taken from reference TRBV7-9 and TRBJ1-5): DTGVSQNPRHKITKRGQNVTFRCDPISEHNRLYWYRQTLGQGPEFLTYFQNEAQLEKSRLLSDRFSAERPKGSFSTLEIQRTEQGDSAMYLCASSLEGPSNQPQHFGDGTRLSIL.

The count of this clone is one. The chain joins TRBV10-2 to TRBJ2-1, with 10 bases that match TRBD2. Germline CDR1 reads WSHSY; CDR2 reads SAAADI. The CDR3 spans 15 residues. V gave up 7 bases and J gave up 8 bases; unmatched junction bases: 11. CDR3 in amino acids: CASTSGSLYRDEQFF. The CDR3 DNA reads as TGCGCCAGCACTAGCGGGAGTCTGTATAGGGATGAGCAGTTCTTC.

The chain has TRBV28 and TRBJ1-2; TRBD1 matches 7 bases. The V and J ends lost 5 bases and 5 bases, in that order; junction bases with no gene match: 14. This CDR3 has 16 residues. CDR1 and CDR2 from the germline V gene are MDHEN and SYDVKM. CDR3 in amino acids: CASSPTRQGGLYGYTF. Written as DNA, the CDR3 is TGTGCCAGCAGTCCCACAAGGCAGGGGGGATTATATGGCTACACCTTC.

The chain combines TRBV7-3 with TRBJ2-3; D uncertain. The CDR3 sequence is 13 residues long. V was pared by 3 bases and J by 6 bases, with 10 bases between. Germline CDR1 is SGHTA and CDR2 is FQGTGA. CDR3 residues: CASSFSYGDTQYF. In nucleotides, the CDR3 is TGTGCCAGCAGCTTTTCGTACGGGGATACGCAGTATTTT. Variable domain in full (rest from reference TRBV7-3 and TRBJ2-3): GAGVSQTPSNKVTEKGKYVELRCDPISGHTALYWYRQSLGQGPEFLIYFQGTGAADDSGLPNDRFFAVRPEGSVSTLKIQRTERGDSAVYLCASSFSYGDTQYFGPGTRLTVL.

Worth noting for this clone: The same CDR3 is also encoded by other DNA sequences in this sample. This chain joins TRBV9 and TRBJ2-1; D is undetermined. CDR1 SGDLS and CDR2 YYNGEE come from the germline V gene. The CDR3 covers 14 residues. V was clipped by 0 bases and J by 2 bases, with 6 bases between them. In nucleotides, the CDR3 is TGTGCCAGCAGCGTAGAAGGAACCTACAATGAGCAGTTCTTC. Translated, it gives CASSVEGTYNEQFF. Combining the CDR3 with reference TRBV9 and TRBJ2-1 gives the whole variable domain DSGVTQTPKHLITATGQRVTLRCSPRSGDLSVYWYQQSLDQGLQFLIQYYNGEERAKGNILERFSAQQFPDLHSELNLSSLELGDSALYFCASSVEGTYNEQFFGPGTRLTVL.

The J gene is TRBJ2-1, the V gene TRBV7-3, with D uncertain. CDR1 is SGHTA and CDR2 is FQGTGA in the germline V gene. Between the trimmed V and J ends, which lost 5 bases and 10 bases, there was a span of 12 bases. The CDR3 is 12 amino acids. CDR3 in amino acids: CASSPPSGEQFF. CDR3 nucleotide sequence: TGTGCCAGCAGCCCACCGTCAGGAGAGCAGTTCTTC.

The chain couples TRBV5-4 to TRBJ2-7, with D perhaps matching TRBD2 (6 bases). The CDR3 covers 16 residues. Germline V gives CDR1 SGHNT, CDR2 YYREEE (reference sequence). The V and J ends lost 3 bases and 4 bases respectively, with 20 bases between them. This CDR3 is CASSSGGELAVYEQYF. The CDR3 nucleotides read TGTGCCAGCAGCTCCGGAGGGGAACTAGCAGTTTACGAGCAGTACTTC.

This chain uses TRBV6-1 with TRBJ2-7; D tentatively reads TRBD1 or TRBD2 (6 bases each). There are 14 residues in the CDR3. V dropped 6 bases and J dropped 5 bases, with 17 bases sitting between them. Germline V gene data show CDR1 as MNHNS and CDR2 as SASEGT. The CDR3 protein is CASRTQGTVHEQYF. The CDR3 nucleotides read TGTGCCAGCAGGACGCAGGGGACTGTCCACGAGCAGTACTTC.

The chain links TRBV11-2 to TRBJ1-1, with 8 nucleotides matching TRBD1. Germline V CDR1 and CDR2: SGHAT, FQNNGV. The CDR3 length is 12 residues. V lost 6 bases, J lost 9 bases, and 6 bases stayed unmatched. DNA for the CDR3: TGTGCCAGCAGACCAGACAGGGGAAAAGCTTTCTTT. It is translated as CASRPDRGKAFF.

This clone was seen just once. This chain links TRBV7-9 with TRBJ1-4; 8 bases line up with TRBD1. From germline, CDR1 is SEHNR and CDR2 FQNEAQ (reference sequence). The CDR3 consists of 14 residues. V shed 4 bases and J 2 bases; nucleotides not matched to a gene: 0. The CDR3 loop reads CASSWTGTNEKLFF. In nucleotides, the CDR3 is TGTGCCAGCAGCTGGACAGGGACTAATGAAAAACTGTTTTTT.

The rearrangement links TRBV27 to TRBJ2-7; D is unclear. CDR1 is MNHEY and CDR2 is SMNVEV in the germline V gene (reference sequence). The CDR3 sequence is 15 residues long. V was pared by 2 bases and J by 0 bases, with 11 bases between. CDR3 region: CASSLRARNSYEQYF. The CDR3 DNA reads TGTGCCAGCAGTTTAAGGGCGAGAAACTCCTACGAGCAGTACTTC.

The gene calls are TRBV20-1 and TRBJ2-3; D may correspond to TRBD1 or TRBD2 (6 bases each). This CDR3 region has 11 residues. V was pared by 5 bases and J by 8 bases, with 11 bases between. Germline V gene data show CDR1 as DFQATT and CDR2 as SNEGSKA (reference sequence). CDR3 coding DNA: TGCAGTGCTGCCAAGGGGGGTACGCAGTATTTT. Amino acid sequence: CSAAKGGTQYF.

The chain joins TRBV5-1 to TRBJ2-3, with 9 bases matching TRBD2. There are 15 residues in the CDR3. After removal of 7 bases from V and 0 bases from J, the junction contained 6 bases not matched to a gene. Germline CDR1 is SGHRS and CDR2 is YFSETQ. This CDR3 reads CASRGRGSSTDTQYF. CDR3 in DNA: TGCGCCAGCCGCGGGAGGGGGTCTAGCACAGATACGCAGTATTTT.

The chain has TRBV6-5 and TRBJ2-1, with 10 bases that match TRBD1. This CDR3 spans 15 amino acids. J gave up 4 bases and V 4 bases, and 4 bases lay outside the gene matches. Germline lookup yields CDR1 MNHEY and CDR2 SVGAGI. The CDR3 here is CASSSRTGGYNEQFF. In DNA, the CDR3 is TGTGCCAGCAGTTCCCGGACAGGGGGTTACAATGAGCAGTTCTTC.

This chain links TRBV27 with TRBJ2-7, with TRBD2 as a possible D gene (6 bases). The V gene lost 6 bases and the J gene lost 3 bases, with 18 bases spanning the gap. The germline CDR1 and CDR2 sequences are MNHEY and SMNVEV (reference sequence). CDR3 length: 15 residues. The CDR3 protein is CASSVAAGIFYEQYF. In DNA form, the CDR3 reads TGTGCCAGCAGCGTAGCGGCCGGGATTTTCTACGAGCAGTACTTC.

The chain is built from TRBV15 and TRBJ1-2; possibly TRBD1 for D (5 bases). The germline gives CDR1 LNHNV, CDR2 YYDKDF (reference sequence). This CDR3 is 14 amino acids long. V was trimmed by 5 bases and J by 4 bases, leaving 14 bases between them. The CDR3 sequence: CATSPGGTGYGYTF. In DNA form, the CDR3 reads TGTGCCACCAGCCCCGGGGGTACAGGCTATGGCTACACCTTC.

The chain carries TRBV10-1 and TRBJ1-3; D perhaps matches TRBD1 (6 bases). The CDR3 consists of 14 residues. Trimming removed 5 bases from V and 2 bases from J, with 10 bases in between. Germline assignment: CDR1 WNHNN and CDR2 SYGVQD (reference sequence). The CDR3 coding sequence is TGCGCCAGCAGTCCACAGGGTCCTGGAAACACCATATATTTT. Its translation is CASSPQGPGNTIYF.

The V call is TRBV15, the J call TRBJ2-1; D might be TRBD2 (5 bases). Trimming removed 0 bases at V and 1 base at J, with 19 bases between. Germline CDR1 reads LNHNV; CDR2 reads YYDKDF (reference sequence). This CDR3 contains 19 residues. The CDR3 DNA reads TGTGCCACCAGCAGAGATTCCGCCCGGGGTTCGGGATCCTACAATGAGCAGTTCTTC. Protein sequence: CATSRDSARGSGSYNEQFF.

The rearrangement links TRBV4-1 to TRBJ2-7, with 9 nucleotides matching TRBD1. CDR1 and CDR2 from the germline V gene are MGHRA and YSYEKL. The V gene end was trimmed by 3 bases and the J gene end by 1 base; junction bases not matched to a gene: 4. The CDR3 spans 15 residues. CDR3 protein: CASSQPGQGSYEQYF. CDR3 in DNA: TGCGCCAGCAGCCAGCCGGGACAGGGATCCTACGAGCAGTACTTC.

V and J are TRBV5-1 and TRBJ2-7; TRBD2 aligns across 8 bases. There are 14 residues in the CDR3. Germline V gene sequence: CDR1 SGHRS, CDR2 YFSETQ. The junction had 5 bases not matched to a gene; V was cut back by 5 bases and J by 1 base. The CDR3 sequence: CASRILAGSYEQYF. The DNA for the CDR3 is TGCGCCAGCAGAATCTTAGCGGGGTCCTACGAGCAGTACTTC.

The chain joins TRBV7-6 to TRBJ2-1; 9 bases align to TRBD1. V trimming: 6 bases; J trimming: 2 bases; junction bases outside the gene matches: 8. Germline CDR1 reads SGHVS; CDR2 reads FNYEAQ. The CDR3 runs 16 residues. Here the CDR3 DNA reads TGTGCCAGCAGTTTTACCGGGACAGGGCCCTACAATGAGCAGTTCTTC. Amino acid sequence: CASSFTGTGPYNEQFF.

This rearrangement joins TRBV19 to TRBJ2-7; D might be TRBD2 (6 bases). Germline CDR1 and CDR2: LNHDA and SQIVND (reference sequence). CDR3 length: 17 amino acids. The V gene lost 2 bases and the J gene lost 0 bases, with 17 bases spanning the gap. Here the CDR3 DNA reads TGTGCCAGTAGTATAAAGGGGAGCGGGTGGAGCTCCTACGAGCAGTACTTC. It is translated as CASSIKGSGWSSYEQYF.

The rearrangement links TRBV19 to TRBJ2-3; TRBD1 or TRBD2 may be the D gene (6 bases each). Trimming left V 3 bases short and J 11 bases short, with 18 bases between. The germline V gene encodes CDR1 LNHDA and CDR2 SQIVND (reference sequence). The CDR3 extends over 14 amino acids. CDR3 amino acids: CASSMWRDTPGQYF. In DNA, the CDR3 is TGTGCCAGTAGTATGTGGCGGGACACTCCGGGGCAGTATTTT.

The chain couples TRBV4-3 to TRBJ2-7; 7 nucleotides align to TRBD1. From germline, CDR1 is LGHNA and CDR2 YSLEER. Trimming took 1 base from V and 6 from J; bases not matched to a gene: 6. This CDR3 is 14 amino acids long. CDR3 coding DNA: TGCGCCAGCAGCCAAGGACAGGGCTGGCGCGAGCAGTACTTC. This sequence encodes CASSQGQGWREQYF.